This paragraph reports one T cell receptor beta chain. Its antigen is still unknown. No base quality information exists; no much larger clone differs at one position. The sample belongs to a study of blood T cell repertoires in COVID-19 (dated by TCRdb to about 2020). With respect to the entire study: Collaborator samples came from the United States, Italy and Spain and covered acute and convalescent phases of COVID-19. The material from the prospective study consisted of cDNA or gDNA derived from T cells, B-cell-depleted T cells, or PBMCs. The dataset comprised deeply sampled blood TCRbeta repertoires from subjects exposed to, actively infected with, or recovered from COVID-19. A freely available public database, intended as a resource for researchers studying the immune response to SARS-CoV-2, is where the repertoires were released. Samples came from the ongoing ImmuneRACE study (first 160 participants) plus 1,254 subjects from 6 global collaborators. Nearly every sample came with metadata listing a de-identified subject ID, COVID-19 status, age in years and sex. Where HLA class I and class II types were available, the types were taken from metadata supplied by the sample provider, not from assay-based typing.

General study outcomes and caveats: The quantity of clinical and demographic metadata differed by source and by participant and was supplied without curation.

In the prospective study, participants were about 18 to 90 years old, resided in approximately 25 geographic areas of the United States, and were enrolled through a virtual design. In the prospective study, cohorts were assigned on the basis of participant-reported clinical history obtained from a screening survey and a study questionnaire. Recovered participants in ImmuneRACE Cohort 3 were defined by two consecutive negative NP/OP PCR tests, clearance by a healthcare professional, or resolution of symptoms. Each participant in the prospective study had whole blood, serum and a nasopharyngeal or oropharyngeal swab collected by mobile phlebotomists. Over an approximately 2-month period, participants in the prospective study had the option of providing additional blood draws and questionnaires. Blood samples from the prospective study were shipped frozen or at room temperature prior to DNA extraction.

TCRbeta CDR3 regions were amplified from genomic DNA by means of the immunoSEQ Assay, a bias-controlled multiplex PCR. Per the source publication's procedure: Within the assay, amplification of reference gene primers was used to estimate how many nucleated cells each sample contained. To quantify the absolute abundance of each unique TCRbeta CDR3 rearrangement, sequence reads were collapsed and filtered. For each sample, productive Simpson clonality was calculated as the square root of Simpson's diversity index across productive rearrangements. TCRdb limited this immuneACCESS table to in-frame rearrangements with V and J called. A share of clones is missing; checked studies link under half to unresolved V genes, and the rest is unexplained. The DNA was the basis for D and trimming; V, J and clone size are from that table. The sample contains approximately 350,000 clones, around 87% of them found a single time. The top ten constitute less than 1.2% of the sample.

The V end loses 3 bases and the J end loses 0 bases, and a stretch of 11 bases separates them. Inclusive of the bounding cysteine and phenylalanine, the CDR3 is 16 residues long. Just the 48-base CDR3 DNA is kept, in frame starting at base 1. For CDR1 and CDR2, the germline V gene (reference sequence) lists WNHNN and SYGVQD. The TCR originated in a man younger than 35 who had recovered from COVID-19. The specimen was PBMCs or T cells enriched from blood (not recorded which). The chain is encoded by TRBV10-1 joined to TRBJ2-2; the best D guess is TRBD1, with 6 bases matching. This receptor carries the CDR3 CASSDQDRANTGELFF. In nucleotide form, the sequence is TGCGCCAGCAGTGACCAGGACAGAGCGAACACCGGGGAGCTGTTTTTT.